Listed below are T cell receptor beta chains from one sample, sequenced in a study of blood T cell repertoires in COVID-19. Method: immunoSEQ multiplex PCR; TCRdb's copy keeps in-frame clones and lacks some. The sample contains approximately 300,000 clones, around 90% of which appear only once. Material: PBMCs or T cells enriched from blood (not recorded which). The receptors shown here come from a man aged 55-75 years who had recovered from COVID-19. Each CDR3 is given with its conserved first and last residue. Each record gives: D gene, J gene, V gene, clone size, CDR3 DNA, CDR3 protein. A D gene is named only where the DNA matches it firmly. Size is omitted from some rows. Given values are once, few, many or a class for expanded clones.

d_call: -
j_call: TRBJ2-7
v_call: TRBV7-2
clone_size: -
cdr3_nt: TGTGCCAGCAGCTCACGAGTGCGGGCCCACGAGCAGTACTTC
cdr3_aa: CASSSRVRAHEQYF

d_call: TRBD2
j_call: TRBJ2-2
v_call: TRBV28
clone_size: -
cdr3_nt: TGTGCCAGCAGCCGACCGGGACTAACCAACACCGGGGAGCTGTTTTTT
cdr3_aa: CASSRPGLTNTGELFF

d_call: -
j_call: TRBJ2-1
v_call: TRBV10-3
clone_size: -
cdr3_nt: TGTGCCATCAGTGATCGGAGCGGCGTTTCCTACAATGAGCAGTTCTTC
cdr3_aa: CAISDRSGVSYNEQFF

d_call: -
j_call: TRBJ1-5
v_call: TRBV28
clone_size: few
cdr3_nt: TGTGCCAGCATTGATCCGGGCCCTTTGGGGCCTAATCAGCCCCAGCATTTT
cdr3_aa: CASIDPGPLGPNQPQHF

d_call: -
j_call: TRBJ1-4
v_call: TRBV7-2
clone_size: -
cdr3_nt: TGTGCCAGCAGCTTAGTACAGGGTGCAACTAATGAAAAACTGTTTTTT
cdr3_aa: CASSLVQGATNEKLFF

d_call: -
j_call: TRBJ2-5
v_call: TRBV21-1
clone_size: -
cdr3_nt: TGTGCCAGTTCAGACAGTATCCAAGAGACCCAGTACTTC
cdr3_aa: CASSDSIQETQYF

d_call: TRBD1
j_call: TRBJ2-3
v_call: TRBV6-5
clone_size: -
cdr3_nt: TGTGCCACCGCCCGGGACAGACGCGATACGCAGTATTTT
cdr3_aa: CATARDRRDTQYF

d_call: -
j_call: TRBJ1-5
v_call: TRBV19
clone_size: once
cdr3_nt: TGTGCCAGTAGTACAAAATCCAGGGGAGTGGGCAATCAGCCCCAGCATTTT
cdr3_aa: CASSTKSRGVGNQPQHF

d_call: TRBD1
j_call: TRBJ1-1
v_call: TRBV18
clone_size: once
cdr3_nt: TGTGCCAGCTCAGCAGACAGGGGAAGAACTGAAGCTTTCTTT
cdr3_aa: CASSADRGRTEAFF

d_call: TRBD2
j_call: TRBJ2-5
v_call: TRBV4-1
clone_size: -
cdr3_nt: TGCGCCAGCAGCCAAGAGCGACTAGCGGGAGGGTACCAAGAGACCCAGTACTTC
cdr3_aa: CASSQERLAGGYQETQYF

d_call: TRBD1
j_call: TRBJ1-5
v_call: TRBV5-5
clone_size: -
cdr3_nt: TGTGCCAGCAGTTATACAGGGGGCAGGGATCAGCCCCAGCATTTT
cdr3_aa: CASSYTGGRDQPQHF